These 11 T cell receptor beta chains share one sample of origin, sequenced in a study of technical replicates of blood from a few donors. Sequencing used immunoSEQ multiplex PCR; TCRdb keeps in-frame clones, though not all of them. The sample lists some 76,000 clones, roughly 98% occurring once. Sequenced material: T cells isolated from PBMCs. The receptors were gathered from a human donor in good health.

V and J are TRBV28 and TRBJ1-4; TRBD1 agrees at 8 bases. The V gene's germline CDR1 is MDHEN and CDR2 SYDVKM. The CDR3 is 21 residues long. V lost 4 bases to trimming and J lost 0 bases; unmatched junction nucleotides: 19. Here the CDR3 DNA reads TGTGCCAGCAGTTCCCTACAACTGAGGACAGGGTGGGGATCAACTAATGAAAAACTGTTTTTT. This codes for CASSSLQLRTGWGSTNEKLFF. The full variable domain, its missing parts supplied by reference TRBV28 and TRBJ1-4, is DVKVTQSSRYLVKRTGEKVFLECVQDMDHENMFWYRQDPGLGLRLIYFSYDVKMKEKGDIPEGYSVSREKKERFSLILESASTNQTSMYLCASSSLQLRTGWGSTNEKLFFGSGTQLSVL.

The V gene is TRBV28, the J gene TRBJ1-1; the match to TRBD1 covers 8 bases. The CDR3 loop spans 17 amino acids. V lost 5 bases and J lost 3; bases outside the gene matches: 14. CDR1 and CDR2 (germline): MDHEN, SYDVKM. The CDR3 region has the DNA TGTGCCAGCAGTCCGCCCCCCAGGGGGCGTTTATACACTGAAGCTTTCTTT. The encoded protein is CASSPPPRGRLYTEAFF.

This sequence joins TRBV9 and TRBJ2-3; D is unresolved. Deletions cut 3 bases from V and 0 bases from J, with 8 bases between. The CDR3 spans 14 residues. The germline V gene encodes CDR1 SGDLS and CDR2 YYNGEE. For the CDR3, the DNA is TGTGCCAGCAGCGCCCTACTTAGCACAGATACGCAGTATTTT. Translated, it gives CASSALLSTDTQYF.

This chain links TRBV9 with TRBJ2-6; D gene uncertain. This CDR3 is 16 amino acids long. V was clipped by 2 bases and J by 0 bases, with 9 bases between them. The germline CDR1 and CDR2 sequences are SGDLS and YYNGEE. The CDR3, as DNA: TGTGCCAGCAGCGTGGGCTCTAACTCTGGGGCCAACGTCCTGACTTTC. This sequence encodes CASSVGSNSGANVLTF.

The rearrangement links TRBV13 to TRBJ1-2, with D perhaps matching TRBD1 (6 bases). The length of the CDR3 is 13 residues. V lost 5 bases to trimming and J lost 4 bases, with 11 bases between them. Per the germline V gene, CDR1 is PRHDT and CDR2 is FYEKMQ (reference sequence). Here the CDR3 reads CASSHRTAYGYTF. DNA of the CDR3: TGTGCCAGCAGCCATCGGACAGCCTATGGCTACACCTTC. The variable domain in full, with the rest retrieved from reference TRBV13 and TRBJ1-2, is AAGVIQSPRHLIKEKRETATLKCYPIPRHDTVYWYQQGPGQDPQFLISFYEKMQSDKGSIPDRFSAQQFSDYHSELNMSSLELGDSALYFCASSHRTAYGYTFGSGTRLTVV.

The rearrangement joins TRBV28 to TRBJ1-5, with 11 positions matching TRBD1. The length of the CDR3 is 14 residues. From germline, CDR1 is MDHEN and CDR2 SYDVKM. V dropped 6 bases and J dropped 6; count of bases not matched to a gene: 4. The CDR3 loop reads CASRPDRGLQPQHF. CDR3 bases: TGTGCCAGCAGACCGGACAGGGGGCTTCAGCCCCAGCATTTT.

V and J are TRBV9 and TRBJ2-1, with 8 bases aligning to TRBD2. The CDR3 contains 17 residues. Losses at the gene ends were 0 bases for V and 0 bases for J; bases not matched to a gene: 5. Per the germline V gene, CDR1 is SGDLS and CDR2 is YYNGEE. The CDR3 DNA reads TGTGCCAGCAGCGTAGGGACTAGCCAAAGCTCCTACAATGAGCAGTTCTTC. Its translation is CASSVGTSQSSYNEQFF.

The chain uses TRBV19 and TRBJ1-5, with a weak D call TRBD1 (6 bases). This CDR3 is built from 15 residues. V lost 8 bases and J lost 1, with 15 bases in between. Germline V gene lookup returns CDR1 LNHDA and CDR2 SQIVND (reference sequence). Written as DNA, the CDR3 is TGTGCCAGTCGTACAGGGCAGGGCAGCAATCAGCCCCAGCATTTT. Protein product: CASRTGQGSNQPQHF.

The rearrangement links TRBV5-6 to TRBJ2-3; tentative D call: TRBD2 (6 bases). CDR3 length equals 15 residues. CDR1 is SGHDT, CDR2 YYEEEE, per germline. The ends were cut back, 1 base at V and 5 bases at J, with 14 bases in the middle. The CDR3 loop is CASSLWDLVIDTQYF. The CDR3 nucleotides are TGTGCCAGCAGCTTGTGGGACTTAGTTATAGATACGCAGTATTTT.

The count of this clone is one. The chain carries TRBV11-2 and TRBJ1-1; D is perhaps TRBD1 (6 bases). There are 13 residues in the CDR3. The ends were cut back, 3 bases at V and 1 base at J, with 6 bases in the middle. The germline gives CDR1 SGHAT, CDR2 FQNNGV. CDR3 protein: CASSFRGNTEAFF. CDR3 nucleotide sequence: TGTGCCAGCAGCTTCAGGGGGAACACTGAAGCTTTCTTT.

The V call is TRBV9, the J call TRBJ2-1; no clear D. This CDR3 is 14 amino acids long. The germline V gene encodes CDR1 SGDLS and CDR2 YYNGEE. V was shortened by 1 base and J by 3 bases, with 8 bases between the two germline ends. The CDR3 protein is CASSVTPRYNEQFF. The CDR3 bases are TGTGCCAGCAGCGTAACCCCGCGCTACAATGAGCAGTTCTTC.